Following are 24 T cell receptor beta chains from one sample sequenced in a study of high-grade serous ovarian cancer treatment subgroups. The table came from immunoSEQ multiplex PCR; TCRdb's copy has only in-frame clones and leaves some out. The data contain 8,000 or so clones, 60% to 85% of them singletons. Tumor samples were taken before definitive surgery or chemotherapy. Sequenced material: tumor tissue. All receptors derive from a human donor with high-grade serous ovarian cancer.

This clone was picked up one time. The gene calls are TRBV13 and TRBJ1-3; D not certain. Per the germline V gene, CDR1 is PRHDT and CDR2 is FYEKMQ (reference sequence). Trimming took off 5 bases at V and 2 bases at J, with 10 bases between the two ends. This CDR3 is built from 14 residues. The CDR3 protein is CASSKTPPGNTIYF. DNA for the CDR3: TGTGCCAGCAGCAAGACCCCTCCTGGAAACACCATATATTTT.

CDR3 loop: CASSEAGGTTNEQFF. Here the CDR3 DNA reads TGTGCCAGCAGCGAAGCGGGGGGGACTACAAATGAGCAGTTCTTC. The genes are TRBV7-6 and TRBJ2-1; 10 nucleotides agree with TRBD2. The germline V gene has CDR1 SGHVS and CDR2 FNYEAQ. This CDR3 contains 15 residues. V gave up 5 bases and J gave up 7 bases; unmatched junction bases: 8.

This clone has only a few counts. The V gene is TRBV4-1, the J gene TRBJ1-4, with TRBD1 as a possible D gene (6 bases). The CDR3 sequence is 16 residues long. Germline V gene data show CDR1 as MGHRA and CDR2 as YSYEKL. Trimming cost V 1 base and J 0 bases, with 9 bases left between them. CDR3 DNA: TGCGCCAGCAGCCAAGCAGGGGACCCAACTAATGAAAAACTGTTTTTT. It translates to CASSQAGDPTNEKLFF.

The chain employs TRBV7-7 and TRBJ2-1, with D possibly TRBD2 on 7 matching bases. Trimming took 3 bases from V and 8 from J, leaving 17 bases between them. Germline CDR1 is SSHAT and CDR2 is FNYEAQ (reference sequence). The CDR3 length is 15 residues. CDR3 protein: CASSFSWGGRDEQFF. The CDR3 DNA reads as TGTGCCAGCAGCTTCAGTTGGGGGGGCCGAGATGAGCAGTTCTTC.

The V gene is TRBV15, the J gene TRBJ2-2; TRBD1 might be the D (6 bases). The V end lost 5 bases, the J end lost 3 bases, and 13 bases lay between the germline ends. There are 15 residues in the CDR3. Germline CDR1 is LNHNV and CDR2 is YYDKDF (reference sequence). CDR3 in amino acids: CATSPGQSDTGELFF. CDR3 DNA sequence: TGTGCCACCAGCCCCGGACAGTCGGACACCGGGGAGCTGTTTTTT. Full variable domain (rest looked up from reference TRBV15 and TRBJ2-2): DAMVIQNPRYQVTQFGKPVTLSCSQTLNHNVMYWYQQKSSQAPKLLFHYYDKDFNNEADTPDNFQSRRPNTSFCFLDIRSPGLGDTAMYLCATSPGQSDTGELFFGEGSRLTVL.

The V call is TRBV11-2, the J call TRBJ2-2; D not resolved. The CDR3 totals 13 residues. CDR1 is SGHAT and CDR2 is FQNNGV in the germline V gene. Trimming pared 5 bases from V and 1 base from J, leaving 5 bases between. The CDR3 region has the DNA TGTGCCAGCAGCCCACAGAACACCGGGGAGCTGTTTTTT. It encodes CASSPQNTGELFF. The full variable domain, in which reference TRBV11-2 and TRBJ2-2 provide the parts outside the CDR3, is EAGVAQSPRYKIIEKRQSVAFWCNPISGHATLYWYQQILGQGPKLLIQFQNNGVVDDSQLPKDRFSAERLKGVDSTLKIQPAKLEDSAVYLCASSPQNTGELFFGEGSRLTVL.

This chain joins TRBV11-2 and TRBJ2-1; D is possibly TRBD1 or TRBD2 (5 bases each). The CDR3 totals 16 residues. V lost 5 bases and J lost 4, with 18 bases in between. Germline-derived CDR1 and CDR2 are SGHAT and FQNNGV. CDR3 loop: CASSLRRTGGYNEQFF. The CDR3 DNA reads as TGTGCCAGCAGCCTCAGGAGGACTGGGGGATACAATGAGCAGTTCTTC.

The rearrangement joins TRBV6-5 to TRBJ1-1, with D uncertain. Per the germline V gene, CDR1 is MNHEY and CDR2 is SVGAGI. This CDR3 contains 11 residues. Trimming pared 6 bases from V and 5 bases from J, leaving 7 bases between. CDR3 sequence: CASRRNTEAFF. As DNA, the CDR3 is TGTGCCAGCAGGCGCAATACTGAAGCTTTCTTT.

This rearrangement joins TRBV19 to TRBJ2-1, with no clear D. Germline CDR1 is LNHDA and CDR2 is SQIVND (reference sequence). The CDR3 extends over 14 amino acids. The ends were cut back, 8 bases at V and 7 bases at J, with 18 bases in the middle. The CDR3 sequence is CASFSPSDGNEQFF. In nucleotides, the CDR3 is TGTGCCAGTTTTTCGCCATCCGATGGAAATGAGCAGTTCTTC.

This clone was picked up one time. The chain combines TRBV7-3 with TRBJ2-2; 7 bases align to TRBD1. Looked up from germline, CDR1 is SGHTA and CDR2 is FQGTGA. The CDR3 is 15 amino acids. The V and J ends lost 5 bases and 4 bases, in that order; junction bases with no gene match: 7. CDR3 nucleotide sequence: TGTGCCAGCAGCCCTATGACAGGGTTCACCGGGGAGCTGTTTTTT. Translating it yields CASSPMTGFTGELFF.

The chain is built from TRBV19 and TRBJ1-3; D gene unclear. There are 14 residues in the CDR3. Per germline, CDR1 LNHDA and CDR2 SQIVND (reference sequence). V dropped 5 bases and J dropped 0 bases, with 8 bases sitting between them. CDR3 region: CASSFRVSGNTIYF. The CDR3 DNA reads TGTGCCAGTAGTTTTCGGGTCTCTGGAAACACCATATATTTT. Complete variable domain (other parts from reference TRBV19 and TRBJ1-3): DGGITQSPKYLFRKEGQNVTLSCEQNLNHDAMYWYRQDPGQGLRLIYYSQIVNDFQKGDIAEGYSVSREKKESFPLTVTSAQKNPTAFYLCASSFRVSGNTIYFGEGSWLTVV.

This rearrangement joins TRBV6-1 to TRBJ2-1, with 7 bases lining up with TRBD1. CDR1 and CDR2 from the germline V gene are MNHNS and SASEGT. Trimming removed 6 bases from V and 4 bases from J; junction bases left unmatched: 9. The CDR3 is 15 residues long. CDR3 loop: CASRNRDRPYNEQFF. DNA of the CDR3: TGTGCCAGCAGGAATAGGGACAGACCATACAATGAGCAGTTCTTC.

The CDR3 here is CASSLDAGRVTQYF. CDR3 nucleotide sequence: TGTGCCAGCAGCTTGGATGCAGGGCGAGTGACCCAGTACTTC. V and J are TRBV5-4 and TRBJ2-5; weak D call: TRBD1 (5 bases). The CDR3 is 14 amino acids. Germline V gives CDR1 SGHNT, CDR2 YYREEE (reference sequence). V was clipped by 0 bases and J by 7 bases, with 13 bases between them.

As for this clone: Other DNA sequences within the sample encode an identical CDR3. This rearrangement joins TRBV30 to TRBJ1-5; a possible D gene is TRBD1 (5 bases). Trimming took off 3 bases at V and 4 bases at J, with 7 bases between the two ends. The germline CDR1 and CDR2 sequences are GTSNPN and SVGIG (reference sequence). The CDR3 sequence is 12 residues long. CDR3 in amino acids: CAWSGGNQPQHF. CDR3 in DNA: TGTGCCTGGAGCGGGGGAAATCAGCCCCAGCATTTT.

By frequency in the sample, this clone is large. This chain links TRBV7-9 with TRBJ1-6; TRBD1 agrees at 7 bases. This CDR3 has 15 amino acids. V lost 1 base, J lost 7 bases, and 4 bases stayed unmatched. Germline CDR1 reads SEHNR; CDR2 reads FQNEAQ (reference sequence). This CDR3 reads CASSLDQGGNSPLHF. The CDR3 bases are TGTGCCAGCAGCTTAGATCAGGGGGGGAATTCACCCCTCCACTTT.

The chain uses TRBV6-1 and TRBJ1-2, with a weak D call TRBD1 (6 bases). The germline V and J ends were trimmed by 1 base and 4 bases, with 7 bases remaining between them. The CDR3 consists of 13 residues. Germline V gene sequence: CDR1 MNHNS, CDR2 SASEGT. CDR3 sequence (DNA): TGTGCCAGCAGTGAAGGCAGGGGCTATGGCTACACCTTC. Protein product: CASSEGRGYGYTF.

The chain combines TRBV5-8 with TRBJ1-2; D call uncertain. This CDR3 region has 14 residues. The V and J ends lost 2 bases and 7 bases respectively, with 15 bases between them. Germline values: CDR1 SGHTS, CDR2 YDEGEE. The CDR3 sequence: CASSFRRRIGGYTF. The CDR3 DNA sequence: TGTGCCAGCAGCTTTCGTCGCAGGATAGGTGGCTACACCTTC.

This clone came up a few times. The V gene is TRBV20-1, the J gene TRBJ1-1; perhaps TRBD1 as D (5 bases). V lost 4 bases and J lost 10, with 10 bases in between. Germline-derived CDR1 and CDR2 are DFQATT and SNEGSKA (reference sequence). The CDR3 contains 10 residues. For the CDR3, the DNA is TGCAGTGCTATGGAGGGACGAGCTTTCTTT. Protein: CSAMEGRAFF.

The V call is TRBV7-2, the J call TRBJ2-2, with 9 bases fitting TRBD2. This CDR3 spans 16 amino acids. V shed 5 bases and J 6 bases; nucleotides not matched to a gene: 10. CDR1 is SGHTA and CDR2 is FQGNSA in the germline V gene. CDR3 protein: CASSLPSGLASGELFF. CDR3 coding DNA: TGTGCCAGCAGCCTACCATCGGGACTAGCATCCGGGGAGCTGTTTTTT. Filled out from reference TRBV7-2 and TRBJ2-2, the complete variable domain reads GAGVSQSPSNKVTEKGKDVELRCDPISGHTALYWYRQSLGQGLEFLIYFQGNSAPDKSGLPSDRFSAERTGGSVSTLTIQRTQQEDSAVYLCASSLPSGLASGELFFGEGSRLTVL.

The CDR3, as DNA: TGTGCCAGCAGTTACAAAGACAGTGCCTACGAGCAGTACTTC. The encoded protein is CASSYKDSAYEQYF. This chain links TRBV6-6 with TRBJ2-7; possibly TRBD1 for D (5 bases). Germline loops: CDR1 MNHNY, CDR2 SVGAGI (reference sequence). The V gene lost 2 bases and the J gene lost 2 bases, with 10 bases spanning the gap. CDR3 length: 14 amino acids.

The chain is built from TRBV5-4 and TRBJ2-5; 8 nucleotides agree with TRBD1. The CDR3 runs to 12 residues. V dropped 3 bases and J dropped 5; count of bases not matched to a gene: 0. Germline CDR1 reads SGHNT; CDR2 reads YYREEE (reference sequence). This chain's CDR3 is CASSYRGETQYF. CDR3 DNA sequence: TGTGCCAGCAGCTACAGGGGGGAGACCCAGTACTTC.

The chain couples TRBV27 to TRBJ2-7; no firm D call. The CDR3 is made up of 15 amino acids. CDR1 and CDR2 from the germline V gene are MNHEY and SMNVEV (reference sequence). With 7 bases removed from V and 3 bases from J, the gap between germline ends came to 19 bases. For the CDR3, the DNA is TGTGCCAGCAAAAGCAAGCCCGACGGAAACTACGAGCAGTACTTC. It encodes CASKSKPDGNYEQYF.

V gene TRBV7-2 combines with J gene TRBJ1-5, with 7 bases matching TRBD1. Germline V gives CDR1 SGHTA, CDR2 FQGNSA. With V trimmed by 5 bases and J by 4 bases, 8 bases remained unmatched. This CDR3 has 15 amino acids. The CDR3 DNA reads as TGTGCCAGCAGCCCGACAGGGACCGGAAATCAGCCCCAGCATTTT. It encodes CASSPTGTGNQPQHF.

This clone was observed a handful of times. The chain couples TRBV5-4 to TRBJ2-7; the D is unclear. The CDR3 sequence is 12 residues long. The germline V gene encodes CDR1 SGHNT and CDR2 YYREEE (reference sequence). V was pared by 0 bases and J by 4 bases, with 5 bases between. The CDR3 spells CASSLESYEQYF. CDR3 nucleotide sequence: TGTGCCAGCAGCTTGGAATCGTACGAGCAGTACTTC.